This record concerns one TCR beta chain sequence. Its specificity is unknown. TCRdb reprocessed the RT-PCR reads via MiXCR and lists one record per CDR3 protein. The sample contains some 180,000 distinct CDR3 sequences, around 9.2% of which appear only once. The data derive from a study of response to subunit inactivated influenza vaccine. General study findings and limits: Seasonal influenza vaccination, on each occasion, was suggested by the authors to recruit few new T cells.

Germline CDR1 is SGHRS and CDR2 is YFSETQ. After removal of 4 bases from V and 2 bases from J, the junction contained 3 bases not matched to a gene. The CDR3 runs 13 residues. The chain combines TRBV5-1 with TRBJ2-7, with 7 nucleotides matching TRBD1. The source of this sequence is a man in his fifties who received an inactivated influenza vaccine. The sample was non-naive T cells sorted from PBMCs, taken on the day of vaccination. The CDR3 coding sequence is TGCGCCAGCAGCCGAGGGACAGCCTACGAGCAGTACTTC. This sequence encodes CASSRGTAYEQYF.